Each of the 25 T cell receptor beta chains below was sequenced from the same sample in a study of T cell changes during pregnancy in multiple sclerosis. Profiled with immunoSEQ multiplex PCR; TCRdb holds only in-frame clones, not every one. The table shows some 93,000 clones, with 85% to 95% occurring only once. The input for sequencing was peripheral blood, taken after pregnancy. All receptors derive from a female donor with multiple sclerosis, enrolled in a pregnancy study.

The chain couples TRBV6-5 to TRBJ2-7; tentative D call: TRBD2 (6 bases). Trimming removed 2 bases at V and 4 bases at J, with 15 bases between. Germline V gene sequence: CDR1 MNHEY, CDR2 SVGAGI. The CDR3 is made up of 15 amino acids. This CDR3 reads CASSYDAAGLYEQYF. CDR3 nucleotide sequence: TGTGCCAGCAGTTACGACGCGGCGGGGCTTTACGAGCAGTACTTC.

V usage is TRBV23-1 and J usage is TRBJ2-2; 9 bases fit TRBD1. TRBV23-1 is reported as an ORF; its role is uncertain. The trim removed 6 bases at V and 4 bases at J, leaving 15 bases unmatched. The CDR3 has 18 residues. The CDR3 DNA reads TGCGCCAGCAGCCGGGACAGGGCAGATTGTGACTGCACCGGGGAGCTGTTTTTT. The encoded protein is CASSRDRADCDCTGELFF.

The V call is TRBV10-2, the J call TRBJ2-7; 10 bases fit TRBD2. The CDR3 is 15 amino acids. J was trimmed by 0 bases and V by 4 bases; bases with no gene match: 3. The V gene's germline CDR1 is WSHSY and CDR2 SAAADI. The CDR3 bases are TGCGCCAGCAGTGTAGGACTAGCGGACTCCTACGAGCAGTACTTC. Its protein is CASSVGLADSYEQYF.

The chain employs TRBV2 and TRBJ2-7; perhaps TRBD1 as D (6 bases). Germline CDR1 and CDR2: SNHLY and FYNNEI. Trimming cost V 5 bases and J 5 bases, with 13 bases left between them. CDR3 length: 13 amino acids. The CDR3 nucleotides are TGTGCCAGCAGTACAAACCAGGGGAACGAGCAGTACTTC. The encoded protein is CASSTNQGNEQYF.

The DNA for the CDR3 is TGCGCCAGCGAAACCGGGACTAGCGATTCACATACGCAGTATTTT. The encoded protein is CASETGTSDSHTQYF. This sequence joins TRBV5-1 and TRBJ2-3; TRBD2 agrees at 10 bases. The J segment lost 7 bases and the V segment lost 7 bases, leaving 12 bases of the junction unmatched. CDR1 is SGHRS, CDR2 YFSETQ, per germline. CDR3 size: 15 residues.

The rearrangement uses TRBV29-1 and TRBJ2-5, with D tentatively TRBD2 (6 bases). The germline CDR1 and CDR2 sequences are SQVTM and ANQGSEA. CDR3 length: 18 amino acids. V gave up 7 bases and J gave up 2 bases, with 29 bases separating them. The CDR3 region has the DNA TGCAGCGGAATATTACCGGGACTCCAAACCGGTGGGCAAGAGACCCAGTACTTC. Protein: CSGILPGLQTGGQETQYF.

V usage is TRBV27 and J usage is TRBJ2-7, with 9 nucleotides matching TRBD1. The CDR3 runs 14 residues. After removal of 4 bases from V and 8 bases from J, the junction contained 9 bases not matched to a gene. Germline V gene lookup returns CDR1 MNHEY and CDR2 SMNVEV (reference sequence). The CDR3 spells CASSSTGGAGQQYF. In DNA, the CDR3 is TGTGCCAGCAGTTCAACAGGGGGCGCGGGCCAGCAGTACTTC.

The chain couples TRBV5-1 to TRBJ2-7; 7 bases agree with TRBD2. V dropped 1 base and J dropped 2; count of bases not matched to a gene: 6. The CDR3 runs to 15 residues. CDR1 SGHRS and CDR2 YFSETQ come from the germline V gene. CDR3 DNA sequence: TGCGCCAGCAGCTTGAGGTGGGAGGGGACCTACGAGCAGTACTTC. Translated: CASSLRWEGTYEQYF.

J is TRBJ2-7 and V is TRBV16, with 8 bases identical to TRBD1. The germline gives CDR1 KGHSY, CDR2 FQNENV. This CDR3 is 14 amino acids long. V shed 3 bases and J 3 bases; nucleotides not matched to a gene: 4. CDR3 bases: TGTGCCAGCAGCCAGAGACAGGGGAGCTACGAGCAGTACTTC. It is translated as CASSQRQGSYEQYF.

The chain recombines TRBV10-3 with TRBJ2-5; TRBD2 agrees at 9 bases. CDR3 length: 13 residues. Germline V gene lookup returns CDR1 ENHRY and CDR2 SYGVKD. J was trimmed by 5 bases and V by 7 bases; bases with no gene match: 5. CDR3 sequence (DNA): TGTGCCATCACTGCGGGAGGGCGTGAGACCCAGTACTTC. Translating gives CAITAGGRETQYF.

The V call is TRBV19, the J call TRBJ2-3; possible D gene TRBD2, 6 bases. The V end was cut by 6 bases, the J end by 6 bases, with 19 bases between. The CDR3 sequence is 15 residues long. Germline CDR1 reads LNHDA; CDR2 reads SQIVND (reference sequence). The CDR3 region is CASSGGPAAVDTQYF. CDR3 DNA: TGTGCCAGTAGCGGGGGACCCGCGGCCGTGGATACGCAGTATTTT.

CDR3 residues: CAWSVSGAEGYTF. DNA for the CDR3: TGTGCCTGGAGTGTATCAGGGGCAGAGGGCTACACCTTC. The chain couples TRBV30 to TRBJ1-2, with D maybe TRBD1 (6 bases). The CDR3 has 13 amino acids. V was trimmed by 0 bases and J by 8 bases, leaving 13 bases between them. CDR1 is GTSNPN, CDR2 SVGIG, per germline (reference sequence).

V is TRBV6-5 and J is TRBJ1-4; 7 positions match TRBD1. The J segment lost 8 bases and the V segment lost 3 bases, leaving 3 bases of the junction unmatched. The CDR3 length is 13 residues. Germline V gene sequence: CDR1 MNHEY, CDR2 SVGAGI. The CDR3 region is CASSYDREEKLFF. The CDR3 coding sequence is TGTGCCAGCAGTTATGACAGGGAGGAAAAACTGTTTTTT.

This chain uses TRBV15 with TRBJ1-2; the match to TRBD1 covers 7 bases. CDR3 size: 14 residues. The J segment lost 11 bases and the V segment lost 3 bases, leaving 12 bases of the junction unmatched. Germline lookup yields CDR1 LNHNV and CDR2 YYDKDF (reference sequence). As DNA, the CDR3 is TGTGCCACCAGCAGCCGATCGACAGGGATCGGGTACACCTTC. Translation: CATSSRSTGIGYTF.

The rearrangement links TRBV7-8 to TRBJ2-6, with a tentative D call TRBD1 (6 bases). The germline gives CDR1 SGHVS, CDR2 FQNEAQ. The CDR3 has 16 residues. V lost 5 bases, J lost 0 bases, and 11 bases lay in between. This CDR3 reads CASSPWTDSGANVLTF. As DNA, the CDR3 is TGTGCCAGCAGCCCCTGGACAGACTCTGGGGCCAACGTCCTGACTTTC.

The chain has TRBV19 and TRBJ1-5, with TRBD1 matching over 7 bases. Per germline, CDR1 LNHDA and CDR2 SQIVND (reference sequence). This CDR3 has 17 amino acids. The V gene end was trimmed by 5 bases and the J gene end by 3 bases; junction bases not matched to a gene: 13. The CDR3 spells CASSSGQLRGVNQPQHF. Here the CDR3 DNA reads TGTGCCAGTAGTTCGGGACAGTTGAGAGGGGTCAATCAGCCCCAGCATTTT.

The chain links TRBV27 to TRBJ1-2; D possibly corresponds to TRBD1 (5 bases). This CDR3 region has 13 residues. The ends were cut back, 5 bases at V and 13 bases at J, with 20 bases in the middle. Germline V gene sequence: CDR1 MNHEY, CDR2 SMNVEV (reference sequence). The CDR3 loop is CASSLRTGGEITF. The CDR3 bases are TGTGCCAGCAGTCTCCGGACTGGGGGGGAGATCACCTTC.

The chain combines TRBV7-3 with TRBJ2-1, with 11 bases identical to TRBD2. J was trimmed by 7 bases and V by 3 bases; bases with no gene match: 11. The CDR3 covers 17 residues. Germline V gives CDR1 SGHTA, CDR2 FQGTGA. CDR3 residues: CASSLTPLAGGTNEQFF. CDR3 nucleotide sequence: TGTGCCAGCAGCTTGACCCCCCTAGCGGGGGGTACAAATGAGCAGTTCTTC.

This clone is a singleton in its sample. This chain links TRBV6-5 with TRBJ1-2; 8 bases agree with TRBD1. The germline V gene encodes CDR1 MNHEY and CDR2 SVGAGI. Trimming took 4 bases from V and 8 from J; bases not matched to a gene: 6. The CDR3 runs to 13 residues. The CDR3 loop reads CASSWRQGSGYTF. DNA of the CDR3: TGTGCCAGCAGTTGGCGACAGGGGAGCGGCTACACCTTC.

The chain has TRBV7-2 and TRBJ1-2; 8 bases map to TRBD1. The CDR3 length is 14 residues. With 8 bases clipped from V and 0 bases from J, the junction kept 5 bases outside the gene matches. Germline CDR1 and CDR2: SGHTA and FQGNSA. The CDR3 loop is CASQLTGANYGYTF. For the CDR3, the DNA is TGTGCCAGCCAATTGACAGGGGCTAACTATGGCTACACCTTC.

The chain couples TRBV5-8 to TRBJ1-6; D ambiguous. This CDR3 has 15 amino acids. The germline V gene has CDR1 SGHTS and CDR2 YDEGEE. The ends were cut back, 4 bases at V and 5 bases at J, with 13 bases in the middle. CDR3 DNA sequence: TGTGCCAGCAGCCTGGAGGCCCAGGATAATTCACCCCTCCACTTT. This sequence encodes CASSLEAQDNSPLHF.

The chain employs TRBV7-8 and TRBJ2-7; 8 bases are a match to TRBD2. V was clipped by 1 base and J by 6 bases; unmatched bases: 8. Germline CDR1 reads SGHVS; CDR2 reads FQNEAQ. The CDR3 runs to 15 residues. The CDR3 nucleotides read TGTGCCAGCAGCTTAGATCTAGCGGGCCCAGCCGAGCAGTACTTC. This codes for CASSLDLAGPAEQYF.

V usage is TRBV19 and J usage is TRBJ2-1; D is perhaps TRBD1 (6 bases). V was trimmed by 3 bases and J by 9 bases, leaving 12 bases between them. Germline V lookup: CDR1 LNHDA, CDR2 SQIVND (reference sequence). This CDR3 has 13 residues. The CDR3 region has the DNA TGTGCCAGTAGTATGCACAGGGATAGTGAGCAGTTCTTC. Translating gives CASSMHRDSEQFF.

The rearrangement joins TRBV2 to TRBJ2-7; TRBD2 aligns across 7 bases. The germline V gene has CDR1 SNHLY and CDR2 FYNNEI. The CDR3 loop spans 20 amino acids. J was trimmed by 3 bases and V by 4 bases; bases with no gene match: 24. In DNA, the CDR3 is TGTGCCAGCAGTGGTTCTGGCAGGCGGGGTGGACTAGGGTGGATCTACGAGCAGTACTTC. It specifies CASSGSGRRGGLGWIYEQYF.

This clone has only one observation. The chain joins TRBV10-3 to TRBJ2-1, with 11 positions matching TRBD2. The CDR3 length is 15 residues. With 3 bases clipped from V and 4 bases from J, the junction kept 2 bases outside the gene matches. The germline CDR1 and CDR2 sequences are ENHRY and SYGVKD. The DNA for the CDR3 is TGTGCCATCAGTGATTCTAGCGGGGGGTACAATGAGCAGTTCTTC. It yields the protein CAISDSSGGYNEQFF.